This TCR beta chain originates from a study of shared clonotypes between healthy human individuals. Study findings and constraints: Across subsets, estimated richness was generally greater for naive than for memory populations.

Germline V gene data show CDR1 as MRHNA and CDR2 as SNTAGT. CDR3 length: 16 amino acids. The V end lost 2 bases, the J end lost 0 bases, and 8 bases lay between the germline ends. Naive CD8 cells, CD45RO-negative and positively selected for CCR7, excluded terminally differentiated effector memory CD45RA+ cells. Sorted-subset replicate PCR reactions contained roughly 200 ng DNA, corresponding to around 30,000 T cell genomes. Repertoires were generated with immunoSEQ multiplex PCR, while TCRdb's copy carries only in-frame clones and drops some. The sample gives roughly 2 million clones, about 94% of which show up once; about 1.1% is in the top ten. Turning to this clone: Antigen unknown.

Sequencing was carried out using naive CD8+ T cells sorted from blood. This TCR was recovered from a man younger than 35 in good health. The chain is built from TRBV6-4 and TRBJ2-6; D not resolved. The CDR3 protein is CASSDGPGSGANVLTF. The CDR3 nucleotides are TGTGCCAGCAGTGACGGGCCCGGCTCTGGGGCCAACGTCCTGACTTTC.